This entry concerns a single T cell receptor beta chain. This sample is drawn from a study of blood T cell repertoires in COVID-19. Study context: The samples span acute and convalescent COVID-19 from the United States, Italy and Spain. PBMCs, B-cell-depleted T cells, or T cells were the source of the cDNA or gDNA that made up the material.

In the authors' methods: How many nucleated cells were present was estimated from reference gene primer amplification. Sequenced by immunoSEQ multiplex PCR; TCRdb stores in-frame clones only, minus some. V and J calls and clone size are those listed in that table; D and trimming were worked out from the DNA. The table has 190,000 or so clones, 80% to 90% seen once. Germline CDR1 is KGHSH and CDR2 is LQKENI. With 2 bases clipped from V and 1 base from J, the junction kept 1 base outside the gene matches. This CDR3 region has 14 residues. This chain joins TRBV18 and TRBJ1-1; 7 bases map to TRBD1. Sequencing used peripheral blood. The TCR originated in a woman aged 18-29 years who had recovered from COVID-19. The CDR3 DNA reads TGTGCCAGCTCACCAAACAGGGGGAACACTGAAGCTTTCTTT. This gives the protein CASSPNRGNTEAFF.